The entry below gives a single T cell receptor (beta chain) sequence along with its context. A much larger clone differs from this one at a single base, so this may be a read error. The V and J ends lost 6 bases and 8 bases respectively, with 17 bases between them. The CDR3 runs 13 residues. Germline V gene sequence: CDR1 SGHRS, CDR2 YFSETQ. This entry belongs to a study of CD8+CD57+ T cells in acquired aplastic anemia. All patients picked for sequencing had shown, by flow cytometry, an expansion of CD8+CD57+ cells. Using genomic DNA as the template, TCR beta VDJ and CDR3 profiling was carried out. TCRdb fed the reads into MiXCR, producing one record per CDR3 protein. This sample has hundreds of thousands of distinct CDR3 sequences, with about a third found just once.

The receptor's source is a human donor with aplastic anemia. Sequenced material: sorted CD4+, CD8+, or CD8+CD57+ T cells (not recorded which) from PBMCs. The chain uses TRBV5-1 and TRBJ1-2, with unresolved D. The CDR3 DNA is TGCGCCAGCACCACGAAGGAGGGAGGCGGCTACACCTTC. Protein product: CASTTKEGGGYTF. Complete variable domain (other parts from reference TRBV5-1 and TRBJ1-2): KAGVTQTPRYLIKTRGQQVTLSCSPISGHRSVSWYQQTPGQGLQFLFEYFSETQRNKGNFPGRFSGRQFSNSRSEMNVSTLELGDSALYLCASTTKEGGGYTFGSGTRLTVV.